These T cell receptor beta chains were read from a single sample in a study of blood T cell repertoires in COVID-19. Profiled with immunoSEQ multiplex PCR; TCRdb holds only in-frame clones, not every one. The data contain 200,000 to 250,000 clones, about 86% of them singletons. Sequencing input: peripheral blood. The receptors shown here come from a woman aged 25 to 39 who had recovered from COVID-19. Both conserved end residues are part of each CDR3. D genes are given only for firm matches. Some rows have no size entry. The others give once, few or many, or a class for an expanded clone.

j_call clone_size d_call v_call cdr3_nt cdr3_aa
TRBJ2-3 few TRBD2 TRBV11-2 TGTGCCAGCAGCCGGGGACTAGCGGGGGCCCCGGGCACAGATACGCAGTATTTT CASSRGLAGAPGTDTQYF
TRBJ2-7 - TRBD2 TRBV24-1 TGTGCCACCAGTGCTCGGACTAGGTCGTACGAGCAGTACTTC CATSARTRSYEQYF
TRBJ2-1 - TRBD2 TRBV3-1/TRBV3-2 TGTGCCAGCAGCCAAGAGCTAGCGGGGGGGTCGCAGTTCTTC CASSQELAGGSQFF
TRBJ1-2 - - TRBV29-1 TGCAGCGCGACAGAGACCTATGGCTACACCTTC CSATETYGYTF
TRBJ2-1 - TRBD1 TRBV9 TGTGCCAGCAGCCCCCTCGGGGACAGGGTGTTCAATGAGCAGTTCTTC CASSPLGDRVFNEQFF
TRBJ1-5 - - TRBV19 TGTGCCAGTACCTCCGGGACACTACTAAATCAGCCCCAGCATTTT CASTSGTLLNQPQHF
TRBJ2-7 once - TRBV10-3 TGTGCCATCAGTTACCCTTTCGGCGAGCAGTACTTC CAISYPFGEQYF
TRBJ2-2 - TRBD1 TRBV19 TGTGCCAGTAGTCCAATCCGGGACAGGGGCACCGGGGAGCTGTTTTTT CASSPIRDRGTGELFF
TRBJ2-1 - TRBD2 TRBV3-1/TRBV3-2 TGTGCCAGCAGCCGGGGACTAGCGGAGACTAATGAGCAGTTCTTC CASSRGLAETNEQFF
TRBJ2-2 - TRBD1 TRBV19 TGTGCCACCGCGGACAGGGCGGGGAGCACCGGGGAGCTGTTTTTT CATADRAGSTGELFF
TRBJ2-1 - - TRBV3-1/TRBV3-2 TGTGCCAGCACCTCCGAGGAGAGGGCTGGCAATGAGCAGTTCTTC CASTSEERAGNEQFF
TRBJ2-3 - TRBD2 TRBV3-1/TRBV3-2 TGTGCCAGCAGCCAGGTTAGCGGGGGGATTTATACGCAGTATTTT CASSQVSGGIYTQYF
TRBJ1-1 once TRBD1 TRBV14 TGTGCCAGCAGCCAGCTGGGACAGGGGATGACCGTTAACACTGAAGCTTTCTTT CASSQLGQGMTVNTEAFF
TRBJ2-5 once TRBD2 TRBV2 TGTGCCAGCAGTGGGTTAGCGGGGGGAAAAGAGACCCAGTACTTC CASSGLAGGKETQYF
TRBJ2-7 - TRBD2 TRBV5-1 TGCGCCAGCAGCTTGGAATCGGCGGGGGGGTACGAGCAGTACTTC CASSLESAGGYEQYF
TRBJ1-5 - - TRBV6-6 TGTGCCAGCGCCGGTGGGTACAGTCAGCCCCAGCATTTT CASAGGYSQPQHF
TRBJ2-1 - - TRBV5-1 TGCGCCAGCAGCTCAGGTCTCTCCTACAATGAGCAGTTCTTC CASSSGLSYNEQFF
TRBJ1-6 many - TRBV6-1 TGTGCCAGCAGTGACCCATCGGGGGGACTCCACTTT CASSDPSGGLHF
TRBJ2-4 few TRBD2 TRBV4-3 TGCGCCAGCAGCCAAGAATGGTGGACTAGCGGGGGGACCGGGGACATTCAGTACTTC CASSQEWWTSGGTGDIQYF
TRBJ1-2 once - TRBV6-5 TGTGCCAGCAGTCATGGGACGGGAGTGGATGGCTACACCTTC CASSHGTGVDGYTF
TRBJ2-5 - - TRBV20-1 TGCAGTGCAAATATCGGGGAGACCCAGTACTTC CSANIGETQYF
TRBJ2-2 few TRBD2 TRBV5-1 TGCGCCAGCAGCTTCGGGGCTAGCGGGCCCGGGGAGCTGTTTTTT CASSFGASGPGELFF